What follows are 31 T cell receptor beta chains derived from one specimen sequenced in a study of PD-L1 blockade in urothelial cancer. This sample's time point: pretreatment peripheral blood. Clones were sequenced by immunoSEQ multiplex PCR, and TCRdb holds only the in-frame ones, with some missing. The sample comprises tens of thousands of clones, roughly 84% of which are singletons, and about 8.6% rests with the top ten. The material sequenced was PBMCs, taken around atezolizumab (anti-PD-L1) treatment. All receptors come from a woman between 65 and 79 years old with urothelial cancer.

The chain combines TRBV7-9 with TRBJ2-7; D unclear. Germline V gives CDR1 SEHNR, CDR2 FQNEAQ (reference sequence). With 3 bases removed from V and 3 bases from J, the gap between germline ends came to 9 bases. The CDR3 runs 13 residues. CDR3 loop: CASSFASSYEQYF. The CDR3 DNA sequence: TGTGCCAGCAGCTTCGCATCTAGCTACGAGCAGTACTTC.

The chain has TRBV7-9 and TRBJ2-7; 7 nucleotides agree with TRBD1. The V gene's germline CDR1 is SEHNR and CDR2 FQNEAQ (reference sequence). The CDR3 has 14 residues. V lost 4 bases to trimming and J lost 5 bases; unmatched junction nucleotides: 8. The CDR3 DNA follows: TGTGCCAGCAGCTACGGGGACAGACAGCACGAGCAGTACTTC. The encoded protein is CASSYGDRQHEQYF. Full variable domain (remainder filled in from reference TRBV7-9 and TRBJ2-7): DTGVSQNPRHKITKRGQNVTFRCDPISEHNRLYWYRQTLGQGPEFLTYFQNEAQLEKSRLLSDRFSAERPKGSFSTLEIQRTEQGDSAMYLCASSYGDRQHEQYFGPGTRLTVT.

The rearrangement uses TRBV18 and TRBJ2-3, with 9 bases fitting TRBD1. V shed 2 bases and J 3 bases; nucleotides not matched to a gene: 6. Germline V gene data show CDR1 as KGHSH and CDR2 as LQKENI. This CDR3 contains 16 residues. CDR3 protein: CASSPVQGASTDTQYF. The CDR3 DNA is TGTGCCAGCTCACCAGTACAGGGGGCATCGACAGATACGCAGTATTTT.

The CDR3 protein is CASNTREGGLFGYTF. The CDR3 DNA sequence: TGTGCCAGCAATACTCGGGAGGGAGGGTTGTTCGGCTACACCTTC. The chain couples TRBV2 to TRBJ1-2, with D unclear. The V and J ends lost 7 bases and 8 bases respectively, with 23 bases between them. The CDR3 is 15 amino acids. Germline V gives CDR1 SNHLY, CDR2 FYNNEI.

This clone was recorded only once. V gene TRBV30 combines with J gene TRBJ1-4; 9 nucleotides align to TRBD1. Germline loops: CDR1 GTSNPN, CDR2 SVGIG (reference sequence). This CDR3 has 14 amino acids. The V and J ends lost 2 bases and 3 bases, in that order; junction bases with no gene match: 1. CDR3 nucleotide sequence: TGTGCCTGGAGTTGGGACAGGGCTAATGAAAAACTGTTTTTT. It translates to CAWSWDRANEKLFF.

The chain employs TRBV6-4 and TRBJ2-2; D ambiguous. CDR3 length: 15 amino acids. From germline, CDR1 is MRHNA and CDR2 SNTAGT. Trimming took 9 bases from V and 2 from J, leaving 16 bases between them. The CDR3 coding sequence is TGTGCCAGGGTCGGTCTCCGGTCAAACACCGGGGAGCTGTTTTTT. Protein sequence: CARVGLRSNTGELFF.

The gene calls are TRBV7-2 and TRBJ2-5; TRBD2 agrees at 16 bases. V was pared by 3 bases and J by 5 bases, with 3 bases of the junction left unmatched. CDR1 SGHTA and CDR2 FQGNSA come from the germline V gene. The CDR3 spans 16 residues. CDR3 in DNA: TGTGCCAGCAGCTTCCAGGGACTAGCGGGGGGGGAGACCCAGTACTTC. The encoded protein is CASSFQGLAGGETQYF.

The J gene is TRBJ2-2, the V gene TRBV19; tentatively, D is TRBD1 (6 bases). The CDR3 spans 15 residues. The V gene's germline CDR1 is LNHDA and CDR2 SQIVND (reference sequence). V shed 7 bases and J shed 2 bases, with 14 bases lying between them. The CDR3 sequence: CASTQGSYNTGELFF. The CDR3 DNA reads as TGTGCCAGTACACAGGGATCTTACAACACCGGGGAGCTGTTTTTT.

The gene calls are TRBV9 and TRBJ2-3; D is unclear. The germline V gene has CDR1 SGDLS and CDR2 YYNGEE. V lost 0 bases to trimming and J lost 3 bases, with 8 bases between them. This CDR3 comprises 14 residues. The chain's CDR3 is CASSVDPSTDTQYF. The CDR3 DNA reads as TGTGCCAGCAGCGTAGATCCCTCGACAGATACGCAGTATTTT.

This clone appeared once. The J gene is TRBJ1-2, the V gene TRBV5-6; D is possibly TRBD1 (6 bases). V lost 4 bases to trimming and J lost 4 bases, with 14 bases between them. The CDR3 loop spans 14 amino acids. Germline V gene lookup returns CDR1 SGHDT and CDR2 YYEEEE. For the CDR3, the DNA is TGTGCCAGCAGCGGCGGGGGGCGGGGCTATGGCTACACCTTC. Amino acid sequence: CASSGGGRGYGYTF.

This clone came up a few times. This chain uses TRBV19 with TRBJ1-1, with 9 bases lining up with TRBD1. The CDR3 runs 14 residues. The junction had 3 bases not matched to a gene; V was cut back by 3 bases and J by 4 bases. Germline CDR1 and CDR2: LNHDA and SQIVND (reference sequence). CDR3 bases: TGTGCCAGTAGTATTATGGGACAGGGCACTGAAGCTTTCTTT. It translates to CASSIMGQGTEAFF.

This clone has just a few counts. This specimen includes other DNA sequences encoding the same CDR3. The rearrangement links TRBV6-5 to TRBJ2-7; 11 positions agree with TRBD1. The CDR3 is made up of 15 amino acids. Germline V CDR1 and CDR2: MNHEY, SVGAGI. Trimming at V came to 0 bases and at J to 3 bases, leaving 1 base not matched to a gene. The CDR3 protein is CASSYSGTGGYEQYF. The DNA for the CDR3 is TGTGCCAGCAGTTACTCCGGGACAGGGGGCTACGAGCAGTACTTC.

This chain links TRBV18 with TRBJ2-7, with D unresolved. This CDR3 is built from 14 residues. Trimming removed 4 bases from V and 0 bases from J, with 10 bases in between. The germline CDR1 and CDR2 sequences are KGHSH and LQKENI. The CDR3 bases are TGTGCCAGCTCACGGGCCAGTTACTCCTACGAGCAGTACTTC. Its translation is CASSRASYSYEQYF.

The chain joins TRBV10-3 to TRBJ2-5, with 7 bases lining up with TRBD1. Germline lookup yields CDR1 ENHRY and CDR2 SYGVKD. This CDR3 is built from 13 residues. The V and J ends lost 9 bases and 2 bases, in that order; junction bases with no gene match: 6. This CDR3 reads CAITGTEQETQYF. The CDR3 coding sequence is TGTGCCATAACGGGGACAGAACAAGAGACCCAGTACTTC.

The V call is TRBV7-3, the J call TRBJ2-1; TRBD2 agrees at 14 bases. Germline CDR1 is SGHTA and CDR2 is FQGTGA. The trim removed 0 bases at V and 7 bases at J, leaving 5 bases unmatched. The CDR3 extends over 17 amino acids. The CDR3: CASSLTGTSGSLNEQFF. DNA of the CDR3: TGTGCCAGCAGCTTAACCGGGACTAGCGGGAGTTTGAATGAGCAGTTCTTC. Full variable domain (rest looked up from reference TRBV7-3 and TRBJ2-1): GAGVSQTPSNKVTEKGKYVELRCDPISGHTALYWYRQSLGQGPEFLIYFQGTGAADDSGLPNDRFFAVRPEGSVSTLKIQRTERGDSAVYLCASSLTGTSGSLNEQFFGPGTRLTVL.

This rearrangement joins TRBV7-8 to TRBJ2-7, with 7 bases identical to TRBD1. The V gene end was trimmed by 5 bases and the J gene end by 5 bases; junction bases not matched to a gene: 21. This CDR3 region has 18 residues. Germline CDR1 reads SGHVS; CDR2 reads FQNEAQ. CDR3 nucleotide sequence: TGTGCCAGCAGCCGACGGGACAGCTGGCCCCCTGGGCGTAACGAGCAGTACTTC. Translation: CASSRRDSWPPGRNEQYF.

This chain uses TRBV7-2 with TRBJ2-2; 8 bases fit TRBD2. Germline V gives CDR1 SGHTA, CDR2 FQGNSA. The CDR3 runs to 15 residues. Germline trimming cut 6 bases from V and 3 bases from J; bases unmatched to any gene: 6. CDR3 region: CASRFGGGDTGELFF. For the CDR3, the DNA is TGTGCCAGCAGGTTCGGGGGGGGCGACACCGGGGAGCTGTTTTTT.

The CDR3 DNA follows: TGTGCCAGCAGCTTAGAGTCGGTGGGCGGCTACACCTTC. Amino acid sequence: CASSLESVGGYTF. The chain links TRBV7-9 to TRBJ1-2; the D is unclear. Trimming stripped 1 base from V and 8 bases from J, with 11 bases between. Germline CDR1 reads SEHNR; CDR2 reads FQNEAQ (reference sequence). CDR3 size: 13 residues.

This clone was observed once. The chain carries TRBV4-2 and TRBJ2-2; D is unresolved. This CDR3 has 16 residues. CDR1 is LGHNA, CDR2 YNFKEQ, per germline. V shed 4 bases and J shed 3 bases, with 15 bases lying between them. CDR3 nucleotides: TGTGCCAGCAGCCGTGTGGCGTCGAGGCACACCGGGGAGCTGTTTTTT. Protein product: CASSRVASRHTGELFF.

The chain links TRBV5-1 to TRBJ2-3; weak D call: TRBD1 (6 bases). V dropped 3 bases and J dropped 0 bases, with 14 bases sitting between them. Germline CDR1 reads SGHRS; CDR2 reads YFSETQ. The CDR3 runs to 16 residues. The CDR3 here is CASSSEGTSSTDTQYF. Written as DNA, the CDR3 is TGCGCCAGCAGCTCCGAGGGGACATCCAGCACAGATACGCAGTATTTT.

The chain recombines TRBV6-5 with TRBJ1-1; the D is unclear. CDR1 and CDR2 (germline): MNHEY, SVGAGI. The CDR3 length is 14 residues. Trimming took 4 bases from V and 2 from J, leaving 11 bases between them. This CDR3 is CASSLIQTNTEAFF. The CDR3 DNA reads as TGTGCCAGCAGTTTAATACAGACAAACACTGAAGCTTTCTTT.

This chain joins TRBV18 and TRBJ1-5; 7 bases map to TRBD1. This CDR3 spans 16 amino acids. Trimming at V came to 3 bases and at J to 1 base, leaving 6 bases not matched to a gene. The germline V gene has CDR1 KGHSH and CDR2 LQKENI. The CDR3 here is CASSPAGTVSNQPQHF. The CDR3 coding sequence is TGTGCCAGCTCACCGGCCGGGACAGTCAGCAATCAGCCCCAGCATTTT.

The chain uses TRBV2 and TRBJ1-5; 8 nucleotides match TRBD1. The trim removed 8 bases at V and 8 bases at J, leaving 17 bases unmatched. Germline CDR1 reads SNHLY; CDR2 reads FYNNEI. The CDR3 covers 16 residues. The CDR3 loop is CASSRNTGTGFKPQHF. The CDR3 DNA reads as TGTGCCAGCTCACGGAATACCGGGACAGGATTCAAGCCCCAGCATTTT.

The V and J genes are TRBV4-1 and TRBJ2-3; 8 nucleotides line up with TRBD2. The CDR3 extends over 16 amino acids. The germline V gene encodes CDR1 MGHRA and CDR2 YSYEKL. The junction had 6 bases not matched to a gene; V was cut back by 0 bases and J by 4 bases. The CDR3 DNA reads TGCGCCAGCAGCCAAGATCGAGCGGGAGATTCAGATACGCAGTATTTT. Encoded protein: CASSQDRAGDSDTQYF.

V is TRBV19 and J is TRBJ2-1; D remains ambiguous. Germline V gene data show CDR1 as LNHDA and CDR2 as SQIVND (reference sequence). This CDR3 has 14 residues. Trimming removed 7 bases from V and 5 bases from J, with 15 bases in between. CDR3 sequence (DNA): TGTGCCAGTAAACATAGAGGTATGGACAATGAGCAGTTCTTC. Its protein product is CASKHRGMDNEQFF.

This clone was observed a single time. The chain combines TRBV30 with TRBJ2-7; TRBD1 might be the D (6 bases). The V end was cut by 5 bases, the J end by 3 bases, with 8 bases between. This CDR3 is built from 11 residues. Per the germline V gene, CDR1 is GTSNPN and CDR2 is SVGIG (reference sequence). The chain's CDR3 is CAWSTGYEQYF. CDR3 sequence (DNA): TGTGCCTGGTCGACAGGCTACGAGCAGTACTTC.

The chain joins TRBV6-1 to TRBJ2-5, with D tentatively TRBD2 (5 bases). Trimming took 6 bases from V and 0 from J, leaving 14 bases between them. The CDR3 totals 15 residues. Germline-derived CDR1 and CDR2 are MNHNS and SASEGT. In DNA, the CDR3 is TGTGCCAGCAGCCCCAGGTGGAGGAACCAAGAGACCCAGTACTTC. Amino acids: CASSPRWRNQETQYF.

V and J are TRBV27 and TRBJ2-7, with D possibly matching TRBD1 (6 bases). The CDR3 contains 13 residues. CDR1 and CDR2 from the germline V gene are MNHEY and SMNVEV (reference sequence). V was clipped by 2 bases and J by 4 bases, with 9 bases between them. The CDR3 DNA is TGTGCCAGCAGTTTAGGACAGACATACGAGCAGTACTTC. Residues: CASSLGQTYEQYF.

This clone was seen a few times. J is TRBJ2-7 and V is TRBV7-2; D perhaps matches TRBD1 (5 bases). The germline gives CDR1 SGHTA, CDR2 FQGNSA. The CDR3 is 15 residues long. V lost 5 bases and J 0 bases, leaving 14 bases between the germline ends. CDR3 sequence (DNA): TGTGCCAGCAGCACCCGTCTAGGGGCCTCCTACGAGCAGTACTTC. It encodes CASSTRLGASYEQYF.

The V and J genes are TRBV5-6 and TRBJ1-5, with D maybe TRBD1 (5 bases). The germline V gene has CDR1 SGHDT and CDR2 YYEEEE. CDR3 length: 15 amino acids. Between the trimmed V and J ends, which lost 1 base and 1 base, there was a span of 9 bases. CDR3 DNA sequence: TGTGCCAGCAGCTTGCAGGGTTTCAGCAATCAGCCCCAGCATTTT. It yields the protein CASSLQGFSNQPQHF.

The chain joins TRBV7-9 to TRBJ2-1, with 11 bases lining up with TRBD2. V was pared by 4 bases and J by 7 bases, with 6 bases of the junction left unmatched. Germline-derived CDR1 and CDR2 are SEHNR and FQNEAQ (reference sequence). The CDR3 runs to 15 residues. The CDR3 nucleotides are TGTGCCAGCAGCTCAACGACTAGCGGGATAAATGAGCAGTTCTTC. It encodes CASSSTTSGINEQFF.